Detailed here is one T cell receptor (beta chain). Its specificity is unknown. The CDR3 sequence is 15 residues long. Looked up from germline, CDR1 is SGDLS and CDR2 is YYNGEE. V was pared by 4 bases and J by 4 bases, with 17 bases between. The TCR beta library used iRepertoire HTBI primers with Arm-PCR amplification of CDR3. TCRdb re-called the multiplex PCR reads through MiXCR, storing one row per CDR3 protein. The sample includes 390,000 or so distinct CDR3 sequences, approximately 25% of them seen just once. Time point of the sample: persistent/refractory GD, antithyroid drugs over 5 years with positive TRAb. From RNA extracted from PBMCs, the TCR library was made. The data derive from a study of regulatory T cells in long-lasting Graves disease. Whole-study results and caveats: Newly diagnosed Graves' patients had higher TCR diversity than persistent ones.

The chain carries TRBV9 and TRBJ1-2; tentatively, D is TRBD1 (6 bases). Sample: peripheral blood mononuclear cells (PBMCs), taken when the disease was refractory, from a patient treated with antithyroid drugs. This receptor was identified in a woman aged 35 to 49 with Graves disease. As DNA, the CDR3 is TGTGCCAGCAGCACTGGAGTGACAGGCCCCTATGGCTACACCTTC. Its translation is CASSTGVTGPYGYTF.